The next 7 T cell receptor beta chains were all read from a single sample in a study of T-cell reconstitution after alpha-beta-depleted transplantation in children. Unique molecular identifiers were built into the TCRbeta library. MiXCR, applied by TCRdb to the PCR reads, yields one record per CDR3 protein. The sample lists some 530,000 distinct CDR3 sequences; roughly an eighth were seen once. The input for sequencing was PBMCs from the stem cell graft donor, taken from the stem cell graft. These receptors were obtained from a human donor who donated a stem cell graft to a child with combined immunodeficiency.

This clonotype was seen a few times. The chain uses TRBV7-2 and TRBJ2-1; 11 bases are a match to TRBD2. CDR1 and CDR2 (germline): SGHTA, FQGNSA. The CDR3 is 17 amino acids. After removal of 3 bases from V and 7 bases from J, the junction contained 11 bases not matched to a gene. CDR3 in amino acids: CASSLYLTSGIRNEQFF. The CDR3 DNA reads as TGTGCCAGCAGCTTGTACTTGACTAGCGGGATAAGGAATGAGCAGTTCTTC.

The chain recombines TRBV4-1 with TRBJ2-1, with TRBD2 matching 8 bases. Germline CDR1 is MGHRA and CDR2 is YSYEKL. This CDR3 comprises 17 residues. After removal of 0 bases from V and 9 bases from J, the junction contained 13 bases not matched to a gene. CDR3 amino acids: CASSQEGPGGRLREQFF. CDR3 coding DNA: TGCGCCAGCAGCCAAGAGGGGCCTGGCGGGAGGCTACGTGAGCAGTTCTTC.

This sequence joins TRBV29-1 and TRBJ2-5, with D unresolved. The CDR3 totals 12 residues. V dropped 3 bases and J dropped 1 base, with 6 bases sitting between them. Germline V gene lookup returns CDR1 SQVTM and CDR2 ANQGSEA. The CDR3 region is CSVESSQETQYF. CDR3 coding DNA: TGCAGCGTTGAGAGCAGCCAAGAGACCCAGTACTTC.

Comment on this clonotype: Since a much larger clone is just one base distant, this may be a read error. The chain combines TRBV27 with TRBJ2-2; D possibly corresponds to TRBD2 (6 bases). Trimming pared 3 bases from V and 6 bases from J, leaving 8 bases between. Germline values: CDR1 MNHEY, CDR2 SMNVEV (reference sequence). This CDR3 region has 13 residues. The CDR3 nucleotides are TGTGCCAGCAGTTTCTGGGGGGCCGGGGAGCTGTTTTTT. It translates to CASSFWGAGELFF.

This clonotype was observed a few times. The rearrangement joins TRBV27 to TRBJ2-1; D ambiguous. The CDR3 covers 13 residues. Trimming stripped 5 bases from V and 2 bases from J, with 7 bases between. Germline CDR1 and CDR2: MNHEY and SMNVEV (reference sequence). The CDR3 reads CASSPHPYNEQFF. The DNA for the CDR3 is TGTGCCAGCAGTCCTCACCCCTACAATGAGCAGTTCTTC.

Here the CDR3 reads CASSYDYPTGELFF. For the CDR3, the DNA is TGTGCCAGCAGTTACGACTACCCGACCGGGGAGCTGTTTTTT. This sequence joins TRBV6-5 and TRBJ2-2; maybe TRBD2 (5 bases). From germline, CDR1 is MNHEY and CDR2 SVGAGI. With 2 bases removed from V and 5 bases from J, the gap between germline ends came to 9 bases. This CDR3 is built from 14 residues.

This clonotype was detected many times. This sequence joins TRBV3-1 and TRBJ2-2, with 12 bases identical to TRBD1. The germline CDR1 and CDR2 sequences are LGHDT and YNNKEL (reference sequence). This CDR3 is built from 20 residues. Trimming at V came to 0 bases and at J to 9 bases, leaving 17 bases not matched to a gene. The CDR3 nucleotides read TGTGCCAGCAGCCAAGATGTATTCATCGCCCGGGACAGGGGGCTGAGGGAGCTGTTTTTT. Amino acid sequence: CASSQDVFIARDRGLRELFF. The entire variable domain, with the rest obtained from reference TRBV3-1 and TRBJ2-2, is as follows: DTAVSQTPKYLVTQMGNDKSIKCEQNLGHDTMYWYKQDSKKFLKIMFSYNNKELIINETVPNRFSPKSPDKAHLNLHINSLELGDSAVYFCASSQDVFIARDRGLRELFFGEGSRLTVL.